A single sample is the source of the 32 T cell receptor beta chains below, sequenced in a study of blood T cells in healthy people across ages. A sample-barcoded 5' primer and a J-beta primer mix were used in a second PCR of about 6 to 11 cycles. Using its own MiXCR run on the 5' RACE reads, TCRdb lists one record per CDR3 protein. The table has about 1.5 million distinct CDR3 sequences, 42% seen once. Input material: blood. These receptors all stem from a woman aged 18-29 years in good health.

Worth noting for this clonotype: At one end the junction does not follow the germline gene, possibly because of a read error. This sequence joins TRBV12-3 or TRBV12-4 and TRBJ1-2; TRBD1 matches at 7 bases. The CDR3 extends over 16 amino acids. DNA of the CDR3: TGTGCCAGCAGTTCTCCAAGGGGGCTCATTAACGATGGCTACACCTTC. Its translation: CASSSPRGLINDGYTF.

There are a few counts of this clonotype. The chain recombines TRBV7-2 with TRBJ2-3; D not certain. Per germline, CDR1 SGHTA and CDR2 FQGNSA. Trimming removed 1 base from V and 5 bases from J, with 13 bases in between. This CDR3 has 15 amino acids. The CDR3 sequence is CASSLVHQKGDTQYF. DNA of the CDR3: TGTGCCAGCAGCTTAGTTCACCAGAAAGGAGATACGCAGTATTTT.

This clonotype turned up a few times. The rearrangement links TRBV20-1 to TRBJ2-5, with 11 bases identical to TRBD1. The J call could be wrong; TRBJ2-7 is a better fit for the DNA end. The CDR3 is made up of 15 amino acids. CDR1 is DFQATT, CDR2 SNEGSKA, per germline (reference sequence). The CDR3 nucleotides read TGCAGTGCTAGAGATCCCTGGACAGGGGGCGACGAGCAGTACTTC. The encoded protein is CSARDPWTGGDEQYF.

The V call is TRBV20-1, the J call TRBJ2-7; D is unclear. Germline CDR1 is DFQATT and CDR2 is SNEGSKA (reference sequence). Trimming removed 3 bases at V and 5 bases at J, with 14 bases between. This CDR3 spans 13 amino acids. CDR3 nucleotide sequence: TGCAGTGCTAGTGCCCCCAGTCTAAACGAGCAGTACTTC. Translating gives CSASAPSLNEQYF.

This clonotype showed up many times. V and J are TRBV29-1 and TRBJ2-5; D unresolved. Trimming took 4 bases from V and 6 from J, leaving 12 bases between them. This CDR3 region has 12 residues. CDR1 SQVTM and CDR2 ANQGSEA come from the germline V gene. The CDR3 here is CSVGDGGKTQYF. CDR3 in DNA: TGCAGCGTTGGCGACGGCGGAAAGACCCAGTACTTC. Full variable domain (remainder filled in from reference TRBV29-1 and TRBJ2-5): SAVISQKPSRDICQRGTSLTIQCQVDSQVTMMFWYRQQPGQSLTLIATANQGSEATYESGFVIDKFPISRPNLTFSTLTVSNMSPEDSSIYLCSVGDGGKTQYFGPGTRLLVL.

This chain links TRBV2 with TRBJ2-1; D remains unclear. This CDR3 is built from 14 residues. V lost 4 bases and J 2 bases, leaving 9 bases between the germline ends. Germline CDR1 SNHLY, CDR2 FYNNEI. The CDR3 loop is CASSGTPPYNEQFF. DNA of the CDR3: TGTGCCAGCAGTGGGACGCCGCCCTACAATGAGCAGTTCTTC.

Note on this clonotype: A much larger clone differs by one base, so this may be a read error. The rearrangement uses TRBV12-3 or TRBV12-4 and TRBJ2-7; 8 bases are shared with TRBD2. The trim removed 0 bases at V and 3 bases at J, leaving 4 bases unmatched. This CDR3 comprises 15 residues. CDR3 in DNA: TGTGCCAGCAGTTTAGCTAGCGGGAAAATCTACGAGCAGTACTTC. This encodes CASSLASGKIYEQYF.

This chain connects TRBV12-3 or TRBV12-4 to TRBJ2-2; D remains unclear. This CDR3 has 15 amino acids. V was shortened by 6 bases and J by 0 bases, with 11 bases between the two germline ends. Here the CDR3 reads CASRPRTANTGELFF. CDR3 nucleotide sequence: TGTGCCAGCAGACCAAGGACCGCGAACACCGGGGAGCTGTTTTTT.

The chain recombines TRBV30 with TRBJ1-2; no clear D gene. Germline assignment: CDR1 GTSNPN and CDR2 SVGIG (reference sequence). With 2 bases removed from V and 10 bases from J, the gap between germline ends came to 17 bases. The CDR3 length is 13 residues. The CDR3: CAWSSLSFATYTF. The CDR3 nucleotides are TGTGCCTGGAGTAGCTTAAGTTTTGCGACCTACACCTTC.

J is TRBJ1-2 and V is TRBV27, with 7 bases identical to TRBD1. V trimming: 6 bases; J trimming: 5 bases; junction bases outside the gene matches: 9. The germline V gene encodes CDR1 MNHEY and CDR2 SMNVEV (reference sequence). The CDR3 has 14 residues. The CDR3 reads CASSFLGGGYGYTF. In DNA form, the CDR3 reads TGTGCCAGCAGCTTCTTAGGGGGCGGTTATGGCTACACCTTC.

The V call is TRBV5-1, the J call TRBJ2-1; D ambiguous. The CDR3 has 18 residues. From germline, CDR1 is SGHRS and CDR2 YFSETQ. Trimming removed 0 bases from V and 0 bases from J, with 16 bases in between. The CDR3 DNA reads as TGCGCCAGCAGCTTGGGGTCTAGATTCGTCCTCTCCTACAATGAGCAGTTCTTC. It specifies CASSLGSRFVLSYNEQFF.

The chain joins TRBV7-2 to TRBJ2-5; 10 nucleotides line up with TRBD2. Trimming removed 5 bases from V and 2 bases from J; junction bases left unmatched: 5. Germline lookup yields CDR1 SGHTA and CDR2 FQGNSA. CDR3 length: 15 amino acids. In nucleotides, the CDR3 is TGTGCCAGCAGCCAACTAGCGGGGAGACAAGAGACCCAGTACTTC. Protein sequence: CASSQLAGRQETQYF.

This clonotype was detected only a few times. CDR3 in DNA: TGTGCCATCAGTGAGTCGACCTACAGGGCGAGTGGCTACACCTTC. Encoded protein: CAISESTYRASGYTF. J is TRBJ1-2 and V is TRBV10-3; a weak D match, TRBD1 (6 bases). V was clipped by 0 bases and J by 7 bases, with 15 bases between them. This CDR3 has 15 residues. Germline CDR1 and CDR2: ENHRY and SYGVKD.

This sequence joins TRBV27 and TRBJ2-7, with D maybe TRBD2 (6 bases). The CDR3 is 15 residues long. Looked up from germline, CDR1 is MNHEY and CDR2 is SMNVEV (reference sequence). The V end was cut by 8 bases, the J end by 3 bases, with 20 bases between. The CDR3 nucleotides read TGTGCCAGCCCCGGGGACGGGACTTCCTTCTACGAGCAGTACTTC. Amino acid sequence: CASPGDGTSFYEQYF.

CDR3 in amino acids: CASSPPGGLGETQYF. The CDR3 nucleotides are TGTGCCAGCAGCCCCCCCGGGGGCCTTGGGGAGACCCAGTACTTC. V is TRBV7-9 and J is TRBJ2-5; D tentatively fits TRBD1 or TRBD2 (6 bases each). The CDR3 sequence is 15 residues long. CDR1 SEHNR and CDR2 FQNEAQ come from the germline V gene (reference sequence). Trimming took 5 bases from V and 5 from J, leaving 18 bases between them.

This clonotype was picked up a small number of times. CDR3 in amino acids: CSAYQAGLGEQFF. CDR3 sequence (DNA): TGCAGTGCTTACCAGGCGGGGCTGGGTGAGCAGTTCTTC. V gene TRBV20-1 combines with J gene TRBJ2-1; D may be TRBD2 (6 bases). CDR3 length: 13 residues. Trimming cost V 5 bases and J 9 bases, with 17 bases left between them. Germline V gene lookup returns CDR1 DFQATT and CDR2 SNEGSKA (reference sequence).

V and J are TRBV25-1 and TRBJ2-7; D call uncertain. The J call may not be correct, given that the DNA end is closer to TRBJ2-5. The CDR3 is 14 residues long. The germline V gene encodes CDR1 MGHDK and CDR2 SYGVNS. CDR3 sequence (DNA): TGTGCCAGCAGTGAACCGGGCTGGATAGAGACCCAGTACTTC. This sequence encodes CASSEPGWIETQYF.

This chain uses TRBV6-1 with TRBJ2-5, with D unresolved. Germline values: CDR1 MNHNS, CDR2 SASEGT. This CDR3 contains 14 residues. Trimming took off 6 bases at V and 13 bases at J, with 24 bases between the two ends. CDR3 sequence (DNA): TGTGCCAGCAGGCCTAACCCCTACAATAGGGTTCCGTACTTC. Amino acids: CASRPNPYNRVPYF.

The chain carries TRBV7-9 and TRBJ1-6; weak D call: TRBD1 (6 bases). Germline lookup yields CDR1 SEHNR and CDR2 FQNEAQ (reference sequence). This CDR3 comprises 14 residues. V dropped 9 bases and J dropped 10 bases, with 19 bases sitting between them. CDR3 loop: CASTQTRGKSPLHF. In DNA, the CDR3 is TGTGCCAGTACACAGACAAGGGGGAAATCACCCCTCCACTTT.

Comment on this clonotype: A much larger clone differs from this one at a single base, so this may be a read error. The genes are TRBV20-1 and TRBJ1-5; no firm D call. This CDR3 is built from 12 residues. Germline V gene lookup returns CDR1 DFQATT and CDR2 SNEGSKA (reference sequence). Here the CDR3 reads CSARDLNHPQHF. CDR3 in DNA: TGCAGTGCTAGAGATCTTAATCATCCCCAGCATTTT.

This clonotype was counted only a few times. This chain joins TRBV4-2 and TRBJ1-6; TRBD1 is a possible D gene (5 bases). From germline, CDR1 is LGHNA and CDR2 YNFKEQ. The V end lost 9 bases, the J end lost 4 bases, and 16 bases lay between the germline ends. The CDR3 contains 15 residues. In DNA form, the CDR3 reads TGTGCCAGTCGACAGCTGATGCCATATAATTCACCCCTCCACTTT. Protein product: CASRQLMPYNSPLHF.

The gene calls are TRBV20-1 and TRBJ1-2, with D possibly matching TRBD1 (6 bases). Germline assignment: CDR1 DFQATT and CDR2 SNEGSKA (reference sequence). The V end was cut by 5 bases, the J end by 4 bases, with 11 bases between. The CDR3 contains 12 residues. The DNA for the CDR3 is TGCAGTGCTGGACGACAGGCCTATGGCTACACCTTC. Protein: CSAGRQAYGYTF.

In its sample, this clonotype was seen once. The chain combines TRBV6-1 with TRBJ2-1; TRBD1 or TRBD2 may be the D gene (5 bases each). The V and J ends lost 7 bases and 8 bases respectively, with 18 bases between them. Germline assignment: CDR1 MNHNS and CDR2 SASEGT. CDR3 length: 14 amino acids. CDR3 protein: CASMAGTSHDEQFF. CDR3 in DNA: TGTGCCAGCATGGCCGGGACGTCCCACGATGAGCAGTTCTTC.

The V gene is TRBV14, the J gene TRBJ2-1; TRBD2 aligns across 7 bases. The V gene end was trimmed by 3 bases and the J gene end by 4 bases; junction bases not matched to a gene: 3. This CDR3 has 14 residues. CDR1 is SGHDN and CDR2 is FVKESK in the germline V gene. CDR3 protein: CASSQRDYYNEQFF. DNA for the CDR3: TGTGCCAGCAGCCAGAGGGACTATTACAATGAGCAGTTCTTC.

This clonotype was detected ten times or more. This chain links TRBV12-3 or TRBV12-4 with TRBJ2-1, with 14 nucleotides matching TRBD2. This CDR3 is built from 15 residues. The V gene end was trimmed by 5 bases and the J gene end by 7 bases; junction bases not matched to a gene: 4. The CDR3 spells CASSRLAGGVNEQFF. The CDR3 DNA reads TGTGCCAGCAGTCGACTAGCGGGGGGGGTAAATGAGCAGTTCTTC.

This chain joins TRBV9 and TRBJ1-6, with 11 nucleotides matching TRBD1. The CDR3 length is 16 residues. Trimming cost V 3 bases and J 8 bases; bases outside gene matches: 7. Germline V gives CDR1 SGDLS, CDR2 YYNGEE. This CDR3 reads CASSAIPGQGDSPLHF. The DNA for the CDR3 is TGTGCCAGCAGCGCGATTCCGGGACAGGGGGATTCACCCCTCCACTTT.

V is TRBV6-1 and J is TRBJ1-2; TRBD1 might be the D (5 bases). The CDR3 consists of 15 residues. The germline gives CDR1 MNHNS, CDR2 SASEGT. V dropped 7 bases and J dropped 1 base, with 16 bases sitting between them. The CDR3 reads CASISAGVGNYGYTF. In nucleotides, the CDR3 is TGTGCCAGCATTTCGGCGGGGGTCGGTAACTATGGCTACACCTTC.

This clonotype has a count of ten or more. Here the CDR3 reads CASSWMSGETEAFF. As DNA, the CDR3 is TGTGCCAGCAGCTGGATGTCCGGGGAAACTGAAGCTTTCTTT. This chain joins TRBV7-9 and TRBJ1-1; D gene unclear. V gave up 4 bases and J gave up 5 bases, with 14 bases separating them. Germline-derived CDR1 and CDR2 are SEHNR and FQNEAQ (reference sequence). This CDR3 has 14 residues.

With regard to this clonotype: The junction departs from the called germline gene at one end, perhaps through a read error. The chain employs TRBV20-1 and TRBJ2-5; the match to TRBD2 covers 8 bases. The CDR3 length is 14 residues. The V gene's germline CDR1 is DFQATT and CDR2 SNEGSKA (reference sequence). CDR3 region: CSAEAGVFGETLYF. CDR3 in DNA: TGCAGTGCAGAAGCGGGGGTGTTCGGAGAGACCCTGTACTTC.

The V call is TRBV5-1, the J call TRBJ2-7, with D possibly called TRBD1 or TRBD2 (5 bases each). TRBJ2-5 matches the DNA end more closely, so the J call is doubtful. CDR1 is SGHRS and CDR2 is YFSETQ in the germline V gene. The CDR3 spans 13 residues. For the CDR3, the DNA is TGCGCCAGCAGCTTGGATTGGGGGGAGACCCAGTACTTC. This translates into CASSLDWGETQYF.

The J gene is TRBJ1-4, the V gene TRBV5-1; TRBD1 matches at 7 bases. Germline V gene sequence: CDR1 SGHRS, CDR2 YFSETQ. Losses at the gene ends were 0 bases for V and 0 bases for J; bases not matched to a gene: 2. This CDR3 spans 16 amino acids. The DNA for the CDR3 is TGCGCCAGCAGCTTGGCCGGGACAGCAACTAATGAAAAACTGTTTTTT. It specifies CASSLAGTATNEKLFF.

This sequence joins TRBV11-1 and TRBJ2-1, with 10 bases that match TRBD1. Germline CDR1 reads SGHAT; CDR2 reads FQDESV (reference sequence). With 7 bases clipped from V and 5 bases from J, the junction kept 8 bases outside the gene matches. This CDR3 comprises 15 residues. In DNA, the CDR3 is TGTGCCAGCATTCAGGGACAGGGGCCCCACAATGAGCAGTTCTTC. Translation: CASIQGQGPHNEQFF.